Listed below are T cell receptor beta chains from one sample, sequenced in a study of cytomegalovirus exposure and HLA in healthy donors. The data were produced by immunoSEQ multiplex PCR, yet TCRdb's version contains in-frame clones alone and is incomplete. The table records around 100,000 clones, around 82% of them present only once. Input material: PBMCs. These receptors all come from a woman aged 40 to 50 in good health and CMV-seronegative. Each CDR3 is given with its conserved first and last residue. A D gene is named only where the DNA matches it firmly. A clone size is listed for some rows: how often the clone was seen (once, few, many), or a class if it is expanded.

J: TRBJ1-4
V: TRBV15
D: NA
size: NA
DNA: TGTGCCACCAGCAGAACCCGACAGAGTAATGAAAAACTGTTTTTT
CDR3: CATSRTRQSNEKLFF

J: TRBJ2-5
V: TRBV7-9
D: TRBD2
size: once
DNA: TGTGCCAGCAGTTTTGCTAGCGGGCAAGAGACCCAGTACTTC
CDR3: CASSFASGQETQYF

J: TRBJ1-3
V: TRBV6-5
D: NA
size: NA
DNA: TGTGCCAGCACTACCGGGACTTACTCTGGAAACACCATATATTTT
CDR3: CASTTGTYSGNTIYF

J: TRBJ2-7
V: TRBV6-6
D: NA
size: NA
DNA: TGTGCCAGCAGGGAACTGAGGGCCTCCTACGAGCAGTACTTC
CDR3: CASRELRASYEQYF

J: TRBJ1-4
V: TRBV5-1
D: TRBD1
size: once
DNA: TGCGCCAGCAGGACAGGGAATGAAAAACTGTTTTTT
CDR3: CASRTGNEKLFF

J: TRBJ1-5
V: TRBV6-1
D: NA
size: NA
DNA: TGTGCCAGCAGCAGAGAGGGCGCAAATCAGCCCCAGCATTTT
CDR3: CASSREGANQPQHF

J: TRBJ1-1
V: TRBV27
D: NA
size: NA
DNA: TGTGCCAGCACGTCCGGGATAATGAGCACTGAAGCTTTCTTT
CDR3: CASTSGIMSTEAFF

J: TRBJ2-1
V: TRBV18
D: TRBD1
size: NA
DNA: TGTGCCAGCTCCCTCACAGGGGGCTGGGATGAGCAGTTCTTC
CDR3: CASSLTGGWDEQFF

J: TRBJ2-7
V: TRBV29-1
D: TRBD1
size: NA
DNA: TGCAGCGTGGGACCGACAGGGTTGGCCTACGAGCAGTACTTC
CDR3: CSVGPTGLAYEQYF

J: TRBJ1-1
V: TRBV5-1
D: NA
size: NA
DNA: TGCGCCAGCAGCTTGACAGGGAACACTGAAGCTTTCTTT
CDR3: CASSLTGNTEAFF

J: TRBJ1-5
V: TRBV15
D: NA
size: NA
DNA: TGTGCCACCAGCAGAGTGCAGGCTCCGTATAGCAATCAGCCCCAGCATTTT
CDR3: CATSRVQAPYSNQPQHF

J: TRBJ1-2
V: TRBV19
D: NA
size: few
DNA: TGTGCCAGTAGTATTGGGGACATAGACGTGTTTCGCTATGGCTACACCTTC
CDR3: CASSIGDIDVFRYGYTF

J: TRBJ1-1
V: TRBV28
D: NA
size: NA
DNA: TGTGCCGGCGGGGGGCCTAACACTGAAGCTTTCTTT
CDR3: CAGGGPNTEAFF

J: TRBJ1-1
V: TRBV6-5
D: NA
size: NA
DNA: TGTGCCAGCAGTCCGACAGATACTATGAACACTGAAGCTTTCTTT
CDR3: CASSPTDTMNTEAFF

J: TRBJ2-7
V: TRBV4-2
D: TRBD2
size: NA
DNA: TGTGCCAGCAGCCCCCGACGGCTAGCGGGAGATAACCACGAGCAGTACTTC
CDR3: CASSPRRLAGDNHEQYF

J: TRBJ2-7
V: TRBV11-2
D: NA
size: NA
DNA: TGTGCCAGCAGCTTAGTGGTTACAGACGAGCAGTACTTC
CDR3: CASSLVVTDEQYF

J: TRBJ1-1
V: TRBV6-5
D: NA
size: NA
DNA: TGTGCCAGCAGCGGACACAGGAACACTGAAGCTTTCTTT
CDR3: CASSGHRNTEAFF

J: TRBJ2-4
V: TRBV6-1
D: NA
size: NA
DNA: TGTGCCAGTTACGGGCTAGCCACTTACATTCAGTACTTC
CDR3: CASYGLATYIQYF

J: TRBJ2-7
V: TRBV4-3
D: TRBD2
size: NA
DNA: TGCGCCAGCAGCCAAGACACTAGCGGGAGTGACGAGCAGTACTTC
CDR3: CASSQDTSGSDEQYF

J: TRBJ1-2
V: TRBV6-4
D: NA
size: NA
DNA: TGTGCCAGCATAGAGGGCTATGGCTACACCTTC
CDR3: CASIEGYGYTF

J: TRBJ2-1
V: TRBV19
D: TRBD1
size: NA
DNA: TGTGCCAGTAGTATACCCCGGGACAGGGCTAAGTCCTACAATGAGCAGTTCTTC
CDR3: CASSIPRDRAKSYNEQFF

J: TRBJ2-3
V: TRBV5-8
D: NA
size: NA
DNA: TGTGCCAGCAGCCCGGTACTCGCGATCGATACGCAGTATTTT
CDR3: CASSPVLAIDTQYF